This TCR beta chain was captured by sequencing in a study of shared clonotypes between healthy human individuals. Deep-level running was used for the assay. Measured with immunoSEQ multiplex PCR; TCRdb has only the in-frame clones, and not every one. The top ten hold 0.13% to 0.15% of the sample, which has millions of clones, more than 90% seen once. HIV-negative, healthy adults without recent acute infections or vaccinations were the donors. Division of CD4+ cells produced a CD45RA+ naive subset and a CD45RA-negative memory subset. Germline V lookup: CDR1 SGHNT, CDR2 YYREEE (reference sequence). Trimming took 2 bases from V and 1 from J, leaving 9 bases between them. The CDR3 runs 15 residues.

Material for sequencing was naive CD4+ T cells sorted from blood. The subset was: CD45RA+ positively selected. V gene TRBV5-4 combines with J gene TRBJ2-2; weak D call: TRBD2 (6 bases). This TCR was recovered from a man between 18 and 35 years old in good health. This CDR3 reads CASSLGRGNTGELFF. CDR3 bases: TGTGCCAGCAGCTTAGGGCGGGGGAACACCGGGGAGCTGTTTTTT.